These 13 T cell receptor beta chains originate from one sample sequenced in a study of blood T cell repertoires in COVID-19. Measured with immunoSEQ multiplex PCR; TCRdb has only the in-frame clones, and not every one. Of under 150,000 clones listed, roughly 88% are singletons. Sequenced material: peripheral blood. The receptors stem from a man aged 65 to 85 with active COVID-19.

The V and J genes are TRBV29-1 and TRBJ2-3, with D perhaps TRBD2 (5 bases). This CDR3 has 14 amino acids. Germline CDR1 reads SQVTM; CDR2 reads ANQGSEA. Trimming left V 4 bases short and J 7 bases short, with 18 bases between. This CDR3 is CSVAGSGARNTQYF. CDR3 DNA sequence: TGCAGCGTTGCGGGGTCAGGAGCTCGGAATACGCAGTATTTT.

This clone was seen at least ten times. J is TRBJ1-1 and V is TRBV5-1, with 12 nucleotides matching TRBD1. There are 13 residues in the CDR3. J was trimmed by 12 bases and V by 4 bases; bases with no gene match: 7. Germline CDR1 SGHRS, CDR2 YFSETQ. This CDR3 is CASSPGTGGVTFF. The CDR3 nucleotides read TGCGCCAGCAGCCCCGGGACAGGGGGCGTCACTTTCTTT.

The J gene is TRBJ1-6, the V gene TRBV18; D gene unclear. Deletions cut 4 bases from V and 8 bases from J, with 9 bases between. The germline CDR1 and CDR2 sequences are KGHSH and LQKENI. The CDR3 spans 13 residues. In nucleotides, the CDR3 is TGTGCCAGCTCACTTCGACGGGATTCACCCCTCCACTTT. Its protein product is CASSLRRDSPLHF.

This clone was seen a single time. At one end the junction does not follow the germline gene, possibly because of a read error. The J gene is TRBJ1-3, the V gene TRBV5-4; weak D call: TRBD1 (5 bases). CDR1 and CDR2 from the germline V gene are SGHNT and YYREEE (reference sequence). The CDR3 has 12 residues. The CDR3 bases are TGTGCCAGCAGCCTCGACAGAACCCCACCCGCGTTT. Residues: CASSLDRTPPAF.

This chain links TRBV6-2 or TRBV6-3 with TRBJ2-6; D possibly corresponds to TRBD2 (7 bases). Trimming shortened V by 4 bases and J by 2 bases, and 12 bases separated the two germline ends. The CDR3 totals 16 residues. Germline V lookup: CDR1 MNHEY, CDR2 SVGEGT. The CDR3 sequence: CASSSRGLTGANVLTF. The CDR3 DNA reads as TGTGCCAGCAGTTCGCGGGGGCTAACTGGGGCCAACGTCCTGACTTTC.

The gene calls are TRBV5-1 and TRBJ1-2; TRBD1 might be the D (6 bases). The CDR3 is 14 amino acids. Germline V lookup: CDR1 SGHRS, CDR2 YFSETQ. Trimming removed 0 bases at V and 1 base at J, with 7 bases between. The CDR3 DNA reads TGCGCCAGCAGCTTGGAACAGGGTAACTATGGCTACACCTTC. Protein: CASSLEQGNYGYTF.

The J gene is TRBJ2-1, the V gene TRBV27, with 10 bases matching TRBD1. The CDR3 extends over 15 amino acids. Trimming cost V 6 bases and J 9 bases; bases outside gene matches: 11. The V gene's germline CDR1 is MNHEY and CDR2 SMNVEV (reference sequence). The CDR3 loop reads CASRVTGQGSGEQFF. DNA for the CDR3: TGTGCCAGCAGGGTAACGGGACAGGGGAGTGGTGAGCAGTTCTTC.

The chain carries TRBV5-8 and TRBJ2-1, with 7 bases fitting TRBD2. The CDR3 is made up of 15 amino acids. The germline V gene encodes CDR1 SGHTS and CDR2 YDEGEE. Trimming removed 2 bases from V and 0 bases from J; junction bases left unmatched: 2. Written as DNA, the CDR3 is TGTGCCAGCAGCTTTGGCGGGAGCTCCTACAATGAGCAGTTCTTC. Its translation: CASSFGGSSYNEQFF. Full variable domain (rest looked up from reference TRBV5-8 and TRBJ2-1): EAGVTQSPTHLIKTRGQQATLRCSPISGHTSVYWYQQALGLGLQFLLWYDEGEERNRGNFPPRFSGRQFPNYSSELNVNALELEDSALYLCASSFGGSSYNEQFFGPGTRLTVL.

The chain is built from TRBV7-9 and TRBJ1-6; no clear D gene. V dropped 2 bases and J dropped 14 bases, with 13 bases sitting between them. The CDR3 contains 13 residues. The germline V gene encodes CDR1 SEHNR and CDR2 FQNEAQ (reference sequence). CDR3 region: CASSLREQLTLHF. The DNA for the CDR3 is TGTGCCAGCAGCTTACGGGAACAACTCACCCTCCACTTT.

This clone showed up just a few times. The chain uses TRBV29-1 and TRBJ1-1; 7 bases map to TRBD1. Germline-derived CDR1 and CDR2 are SQVTM and ANQGSEA. The ends lost 5 bases at V and 7 bases at J; junction bases unmatched: 4. The CDR3 consists of 11 residues. CDR3 in amino acids: CSVQGTVEAFF. As DNA, the CDR3 is TGCAGCGTTCAGGGGACAGTTGAAGCTTTCTTT.

This clone has more than one count but fewer than ten. The gene calls are TRBV3-1 (or the pseudogene TRBV3-2) and TRBJ1-6; D not resolved. The CDR3 extends over 16 amino acids. CDR1 is LGHDT and CDR2 is YNNKEL in the germline V gene (reference sequence). V lost 0 bases and J 7 bases, leaving 13 bases between the germline ends. CDR3 nucleotides: TGTGCCAGCAGCCAAGATTGGGCCAGGCAAAATTCACCCCTCCACTTT. Its translation: CASSQDWARQNSPLHF.

This chain connects TRBV5-4 to TRBJ2-7; 8 bases align to TRBD1. With V trimmed by 4 bases and J by 1 base, 10 bases remained unmatched. The CDR3 extends over 16 amino acids. CDR1 and CDR2 from the germline V gene are SGHNT and YYREEE (reference sequence). The CDR3 DNA is TGTGCCAGCAGCCCGGGCGGACAGGGACCTTCCTACGAGCAGTACTTC. Translation: CASSPGGQGPSYEQYF.

CDR3 loop: CASSPLGTGIGANVLTF. CDR3 coding DNA: TGTGCCAGCAGTCCACTGGGTACAGGGATTGGGGCCAACGTCCTGACTTTC. V usage is TRBV28 and J usage is TRBJ2-6, with D possibly matching TRBD1 (6 bases). Per the germline V gene, CDR1 is MDHEN and CDR2 is SYDVKM. Trimming stripped 5 bases from V and 3 bases from J, with 17 bases between. The CDR3 covers 17 residues.